This T cell receptor (beta chain) was recovered during a study of tumor-infiltrating T cells and Merkel cell polyomavirus. Study overall: CD8+ T cells recognized the Merkel cell polyomavirus KLL epitope. Patients at varying disease stages had median roughly 2.5-year follow-up, range 1.1–6.0.

Robust Merkel cell polyomavirus Large T antigen positivity by immunohistochemistry was seen in all patients' tumors. The median patient age was about 68 (range about 50 to 80); all Caucasian. Notes on this clone: The target antigen is unknown.

Study conclusions and caveats: A limitation of this study is its small sample size.

Here immunoSEQ multiplex PCR was the method, and the copy in TCRdb shows in-frame clones only, minus some. In the table there are 20,000 to 25,000 clones, roughly 85% of which are singletons. V was trimmed by 8 bases and J by 2 bases, leaving 9 bases between them. The length of the CDR3 is 12 residues. Germline CDR1 is SGHTA and CDR2 is FQGNSA. The chain uses TRBV7-2 and TRBJ2-5; possibly TRBD2 for D (5 bases). The receptor was isolated from a man over 45 with Merkel cell carcinoma. Input material: lymph node tissue. In nucleotides, the CDR3 is TGTGCCAGCCGTTGGACTCAAGAGACCCAGTACTTC. This codes for CASRWTQETQYF.